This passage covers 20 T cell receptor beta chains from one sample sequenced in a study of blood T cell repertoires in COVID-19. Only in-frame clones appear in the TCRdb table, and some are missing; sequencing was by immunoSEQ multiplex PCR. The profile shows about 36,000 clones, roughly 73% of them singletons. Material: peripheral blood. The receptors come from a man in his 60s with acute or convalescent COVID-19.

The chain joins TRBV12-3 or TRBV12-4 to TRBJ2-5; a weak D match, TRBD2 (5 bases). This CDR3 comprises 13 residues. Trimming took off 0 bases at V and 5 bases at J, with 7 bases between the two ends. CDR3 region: CASSLATGETQYF. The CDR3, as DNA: TGTGCCAGCAGTTTAGCGACGGGGGAGACCCAGTACTTC.

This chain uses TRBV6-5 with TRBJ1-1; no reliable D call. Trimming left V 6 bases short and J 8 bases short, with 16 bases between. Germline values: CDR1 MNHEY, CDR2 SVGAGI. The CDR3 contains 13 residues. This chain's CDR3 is CASRHRDRGEAFF. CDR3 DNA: TGTGCCAGCAGACACCGGGATCGAGGCGAAGCTTTCTTT.

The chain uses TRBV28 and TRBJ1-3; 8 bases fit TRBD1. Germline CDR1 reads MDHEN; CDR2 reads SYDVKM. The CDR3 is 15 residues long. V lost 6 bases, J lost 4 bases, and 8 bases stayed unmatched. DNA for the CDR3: TGTGCCAGCAGCACAACAGGGGGGGCCGGAAACACCATATATTTT. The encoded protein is CASSTTGGAGNTIYF.

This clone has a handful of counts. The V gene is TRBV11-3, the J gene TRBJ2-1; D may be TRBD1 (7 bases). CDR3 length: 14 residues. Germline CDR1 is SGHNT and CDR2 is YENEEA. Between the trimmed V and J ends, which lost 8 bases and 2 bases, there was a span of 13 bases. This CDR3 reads CASSGGTAYNEQFF. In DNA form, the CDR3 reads TGTGCCAGCTCGGGCGGGACAGCCTACAATGAGCAGTTCTTC.

The CDR3 DNA sequence: TGCGCCAGCAGCCAAGTCTCAGCGGGAGAACTATCCTACGAGCAGTACTTC. Amino acids: CASSQVSAGELSYEQYF. The rearrangement joins TRBV4-3 to TRBJ2-7, with 8 positions matching TRBD2. Germline V gene data show CDR1 as LGHNA and CDR2 as YSLEER. CDR3 length: 17 residues. Trimming cost V 1 base and J 1 base; bases outside gene matches: 9.

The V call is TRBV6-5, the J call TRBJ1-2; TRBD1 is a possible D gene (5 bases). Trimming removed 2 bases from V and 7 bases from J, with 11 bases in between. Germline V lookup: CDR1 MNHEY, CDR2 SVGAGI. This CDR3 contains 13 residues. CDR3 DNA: TGTGCCAGCAGTTACATTAGGGGTAGTGGCTACACCTTC. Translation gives CASSYIRGSGYTF.

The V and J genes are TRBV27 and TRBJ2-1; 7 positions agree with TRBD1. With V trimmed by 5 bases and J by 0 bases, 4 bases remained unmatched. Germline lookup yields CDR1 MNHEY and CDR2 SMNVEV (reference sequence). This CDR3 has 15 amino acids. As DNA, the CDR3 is TGTGCCAGCAGTGCCAGGACAGGCTCCTACAATGAGCAGTTCTTC. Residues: CASSARTGSYNEQFF.

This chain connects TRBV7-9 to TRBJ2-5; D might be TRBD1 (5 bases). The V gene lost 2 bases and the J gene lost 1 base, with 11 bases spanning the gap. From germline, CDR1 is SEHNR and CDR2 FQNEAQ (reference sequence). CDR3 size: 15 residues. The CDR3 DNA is TGTGCCAGCAGCTTAAGGACAAGTATCCAAGAGACCCAGTACTTC. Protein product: CASSLRTSIQETQYF.

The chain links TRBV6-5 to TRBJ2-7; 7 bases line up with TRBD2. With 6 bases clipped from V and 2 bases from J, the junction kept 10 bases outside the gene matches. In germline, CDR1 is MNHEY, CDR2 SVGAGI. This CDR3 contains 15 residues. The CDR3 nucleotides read TGTGCCAGCAGAAGCCCTTCCGGGACTACCTACGAGCAGTACTTC. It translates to CASRSPSGTTYEQYF.

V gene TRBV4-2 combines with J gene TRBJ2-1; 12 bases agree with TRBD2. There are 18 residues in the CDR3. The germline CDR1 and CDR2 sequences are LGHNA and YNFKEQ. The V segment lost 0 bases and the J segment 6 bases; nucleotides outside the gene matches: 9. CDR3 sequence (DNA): TGTGCCAGCAGCCAAGATCACCCGACTAGCGGGAGTCTCAATGAGCAGTTCTTC. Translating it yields CASSQDHPTSGSLNEQFF.

The CDR3 spells CASSSSGELFF. The CDR3 bases are TGTGCCAGCAGTTCCTCCGGGGAGCTGTTTTTT. This rearrangement joins TRBV7-6 to TRBJ2-2; unclear D gene. Germline values: CDR1 SGHVS, CDR2 FNYEAQ. This CDR3 contains 11 residues. The ends were cut back, 6 bases at V and 6 bases at J, with 5 bases in the middle.

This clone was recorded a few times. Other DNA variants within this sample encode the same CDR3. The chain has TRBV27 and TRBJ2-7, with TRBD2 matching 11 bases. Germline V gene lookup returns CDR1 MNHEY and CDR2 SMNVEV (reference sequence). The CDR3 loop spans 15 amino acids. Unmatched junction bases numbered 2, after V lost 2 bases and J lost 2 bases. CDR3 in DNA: TGTGCCAGCAGTTTAGGGACTAGCGGAACCTACGAGCAGTACTTC. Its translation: CASSLGTSGTYEQYF.

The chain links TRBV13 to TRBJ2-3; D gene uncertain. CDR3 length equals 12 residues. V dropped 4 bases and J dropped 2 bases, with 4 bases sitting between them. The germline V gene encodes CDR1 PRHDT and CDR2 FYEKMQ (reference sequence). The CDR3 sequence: CASSSSTDTQYF. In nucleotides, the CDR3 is TGTGCCAGCAGCTCCTCCACAGATACGCAGTATTTT.

Written as DNA, the CDR3 is TGCAGCGGCAAGACAGGGACCACTGAAGCTTTCTTT. This codes for CSGKTGTTEAFF. J is TRBJ1-1 and V is TRBV29-1, with 7 bases fitting TRBD1. Trimming removed 7 bases from V and 4 bases from J; junction bases left unmatched: 6. Germline loops: CDR1 SQVTM, CDR2 ANQGSEA. CDR3 size: 12 residues.

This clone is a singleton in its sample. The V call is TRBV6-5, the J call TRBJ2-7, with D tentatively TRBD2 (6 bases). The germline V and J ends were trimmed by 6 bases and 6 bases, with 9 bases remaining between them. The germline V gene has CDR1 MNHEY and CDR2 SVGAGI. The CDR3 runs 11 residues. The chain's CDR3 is CASREGSEQYF. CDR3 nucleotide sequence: TGTGCCAGCAGGGAGGGAAGCGAGCAGTACTTC.

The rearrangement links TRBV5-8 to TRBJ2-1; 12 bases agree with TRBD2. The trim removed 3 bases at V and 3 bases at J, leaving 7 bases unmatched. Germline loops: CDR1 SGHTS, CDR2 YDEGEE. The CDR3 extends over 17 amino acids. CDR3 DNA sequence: TGTGCCAGCAGCTCCGGGACTAGCGGGTTGGGCTACAATGAGCAGTTCTTC. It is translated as CASSSGTSGLGYNEQFF.

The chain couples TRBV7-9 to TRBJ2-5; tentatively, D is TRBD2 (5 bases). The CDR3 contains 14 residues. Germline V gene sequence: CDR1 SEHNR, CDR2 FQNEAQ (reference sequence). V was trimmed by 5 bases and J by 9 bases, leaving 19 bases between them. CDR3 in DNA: TGTGCCAGCAGCGAGACCGGGATCCCGGTAGCCCAGTACTTC. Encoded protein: CASSETGIPVAQYF.

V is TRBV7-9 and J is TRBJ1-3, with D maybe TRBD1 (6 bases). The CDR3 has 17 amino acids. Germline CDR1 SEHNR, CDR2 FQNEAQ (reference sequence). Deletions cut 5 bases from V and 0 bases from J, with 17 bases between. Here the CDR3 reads CASSPRTGPSSGNTIYF. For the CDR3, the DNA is TGTGCCAGCAGCCCTAGAACAGGGCCGAGCTCTGGAAACACCATATATTTT.

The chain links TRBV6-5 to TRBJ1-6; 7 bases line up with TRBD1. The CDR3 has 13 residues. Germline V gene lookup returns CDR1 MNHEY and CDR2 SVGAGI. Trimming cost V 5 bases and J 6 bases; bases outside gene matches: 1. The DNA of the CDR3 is TGTGCCAGCAGTCGGGACAGTAATTCACCCCTCCACTTT. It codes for CASSRDSNSPLHF.

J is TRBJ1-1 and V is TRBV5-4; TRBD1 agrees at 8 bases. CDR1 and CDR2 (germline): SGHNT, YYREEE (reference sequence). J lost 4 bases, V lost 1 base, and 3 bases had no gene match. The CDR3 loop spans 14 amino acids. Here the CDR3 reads CASSLSTGGTEAFF. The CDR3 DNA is TGTGCCAGCAGCTTGTCCACAGGGGGCACTGAAGCTTTCTTT.